Following are 2 T cell receptor beta chains from one sample sequenced in a study of CD8+CD57+ T cells in acquired aplastic anemia. TCR beta VDJ combinations and CDR3 sequences were profiled from genomic DNA. Using its own MiXCR run on the reads, TCRdb lists one record per CDR3 protein. The data hold over 100,000 distinct CDR3 sequences, with around two fifths observed a single time. Sequencing input: sorted CD4+, CD8+, or CD8+CD57+ T cells (not recorded which) from PBMCs. The receptors originated from a human donor in good health, serving as a control.

In this sample, this clonotype is medium-sized. The gene calls are TRBV15 and TRBJ1-2; 10 bases agree with TRBD1. Looked up from germline, CDR1 is LNHNV and CDR2 is YYDKDF (reference sequence). V shed 1 base, J shed 5 bases, and the junction held 1 base outside the gene matches. The CDR3 is 14 amino acids. CDR3 nucleotide sequence: TGTGCCACCAGCAGAGGGACAGGGGGGTATGGCTACACCTTC. Its translation is CATSRGTGGYGYTF. Looking up the rest from reference TRBV15 and TRBJ1-2 gives the full variable domain: DAMVIQNPRYQVTQFGKPVTLSCSQTLNHNVMYWYQQKSSQAPKLLFHYYDKDFNNEADTPDNFQSRRPNTSFCFLDIRSPGLGDTAMYLCATSRGTGGYGYTFGSGTRLTVV.

This clonotype was observed a handful of times. This chain links TRBV29-1 with TRBJ1-1, with 7 bases lining up with TRBD1. The CDR3 loop spans 12 amino acids. From germline, CDR1 is SQVTM and CDR2 ANQGSEA. V trimming: 7 bases; J trimming: 1 base; junction bases outside the gene matches: 3. CDR3 DNA sequence: TGCAGCGCCAGGACAGGGAACACTGAAGCTTTCTTT. Amino acids: CSARTGNTEAFF.